This T cell receptor beta chain originates from a study of cytomegalovirus exposure and HLA in healthy donors. Study conclusions and caveats: Some V segments could not be told apart, so they were left out, TRBV6-2 and TRBV6-3 among them.

Comments on this clone: Its matching antigen is unknown.

Use of 60 Vbeta and 13 Jbeta primers characterized the PCR. Using immunoSEQ multiplex PCR, the repertoire was profiled, and TCRdb retains in-frame clones only, with some absent. The specimen's table records roughly 78,000 clones. The CDR3 runs 15 residues. The V gene's germline CDR1 is MNHEY and CDR2 SVGAGI. V lost 6 bases and J lost 6; bases outside the gene matches: 8. Input material: PBMCs. This clonotype was sampled from a man between 35 and 55 years old in good health and CMV-seronegative. The chain links TRBV6-5 to TRBJ2-1, with 10 positions matching TRBD1. The CDR3 here is CASRRDRGSGNEQFF. CDR3 sequence (DNA): TGTGCCAGCAGACGGGACAGGGGCTCTGGCAATGAGCAGTTCTTC.